A selection of T cell receptor beta chains follows, all from one sample in a study of control samples from healthy donors and cancer patients. Repertoires were generated with immunoSEQ multiplex PCR, while TCRdb's copy carries only in-frame clones and drops some. The table lists under 200,000 clones, almost 90% of them singletons. Sequenced sample: blood. These receptors were collected from a woman aged 25 to 39 in good health. Both conserved end residues are part of each CDR3. A D gene is named only where the DNA matches it firmly. Only some rows state a clone size, as once, few, many or a class for expanded clones.

TRBJ2-6,NA,TRBV6-4,NA,TGTGCCAGCAGTGGGACCAGGGGCTCTGGGGCCAACGTCCTGACTTTC,CASSGTRGSGANVLTF
TRBJ1-5,NA,TRBV6-4,many,TGTGCCAGCAGTGACAGGGCTCGTCAGCCCCAGCATTTT,CASSDRARQPQHF
TRBJ1-5,TRBD1,TRBV5-1,NA,TGCGCCGCGCGGGACAGGGGATGCTCCAATCAGCCCCAGCATTTT,CAARDRGCSNQPQHF
TRBJ1-2,TRBD1,TRBV6-5,NA,TGTGCCAGCAGTTGGGACAGCCGTAACTATGGCTACACCTTC,CASSWDSRNYGYTF
TRBJ1-1,NA,TRBV10-3,once,TGTGCCATCAGTGAGATTCCGGGCCGGGACACTGAAGCTTTCTTT,CAISEIPGRDTEAFF
TRBJ1-4,NA,TRBV27,NA,TGTGCCAGCAGTTTAGTTTCCGGGTATAGGAATGAAAAACTGTTTTTT,CASSLVSGYRNEKLFF
TRBJ2-3,NA,TRBV2,NA,TGTGCCAGCAGCAGAGTAGCTTCGGTAGATACGCAGTATTTT,CASSRVASVDTQYF
TRBJ2-5,TRBD1,TRBV24-1,NA,TGTGCCACAGGGGGAACAGGGGCAGAGACCCAGTACTTC,CATGGTGAETQYF
TRBJ1-5,NA,TRBV7-9,few,TGTGCCAGCAGCTTAGCACGGGGAGGCAATCAGCCCCAGCATTTT,CASSLARGGNQPQHF
TRBJ2-3,NA,TRBV4-1,once,TGCGCCAGCAGCCAAGCCGGAGATACGCAGTATTTT,CASSQAGDTQYF
TRBJ1-2,TRBD1,TRBV7-2,NA,TGTGCCAGCAGCCCCGGGACAGCGTTCAACTATGGCTACACCTTC,CASSPGTAFNYGYTF
TRBJ2-1,TRBD2,TRBV9,NA,TGTGCCAGCAGCGTAGACTCTAGCGGGACCTACAATGAGCAGTTCTTC,CASSVDSSGTYNEQFF
TRBJ2-1,TRBD1,TRBV4-1,NA,TGCGCCAGCAGCCAGTCTGGCTTCGGGACAGGGGGCAAGTCAGGTGAGCAGTTCTTC,CASSQSGFGTGGKSGEQFF
TRBJ2-7,TRBD2,TRBV5-1,NA,TGCGCCAGCAGCTTTGCTAGCGGACTCTCCTACGAGCAGTACTTC,CASSFASGLSYEQYF
TRBJ2-1,TRBD2,TRBV6-6,NA,TGTGCCAGCAGTTATCGGACTAGCGGGAGGGGTGAGCAGTTCTTC,CASSYRTSGRGEQFF
TRBJ2-7,NA,TRBV3-1/TRBV3-2,NA,TGTGCCAGCAGCCAAGACCCCGGGAGCACCTACGAGCAGTACTTC,CASSQDPGSTYEQYF
TRBJ2-2,NA,TRBV4-1,NA,TGCGCCAGCAGCCAAGGACAGCCTGAGGTTAACACCGGGGAGCTGTTTTTT,CASSQGQPEVNTGELFF
TRBJ2-5,NA,TRBV5-1,few,TGCGCCAGCAGCTTGGTCGTCCAAGAGACCCAGTACTTC,CASSLVVQETQYF
TRBJ1-3,NA,TRBV7-6,NA,TGTGCCAGCAGCCCAATAGACTCTGGAAACACCATATATTTT,CASSPIDSGNTIYF
TRBJ1-2,NA,TRBV24-1,once,TGTGCCACCAGTCTAGCTAACTATGGCTACACCTTC,CATSLANYGYTF
TRBJ1-2,TRBD1,TRBV5-1,NA,TGCGCCAGCAGCTTGGAGGGGGCGGCTGGTGGCTACACCTTC,CASSLEGAAGGYTF
TRBJ1-3,NA,TRBV2,NA,TGTGCCAGCAGTGAAAGGGACACCATATATTTT,CASSERDTIYF
TRBJ2-2,NA,TRBV6-5,NA,TGTGCCAGCTGGAAGAACACCGGGGAGCTGTTTTTT,CASWKNTGELFF
TRBJ2-3,NA,TRBV30,NA,TGTGCCTGGAGTCCGGGTAGTGTGGTTACAGATACGCAGTATTTT,CAWSPGSVVTDTQYF
TRBJ1-4,NA,TRBV13,NA,TGTGCCAGCAGCCCATCGGGAGGGAATGAGGAAAAACTGTTTTTT,CASSPSGGNEEKLFF
TRBJ1-2,TRBD1,TRBV2,NA,TGTGCCAGCAGCGACCGACAGGGACCTACCTATGGCTACACCTTC,CASSDRQGPTYGYTF
TRBJ1-5,NA,TRBV2,NA,TGTGCCAGCAAGCAGGGTAATCAGCCCCAGCATTTT,CASKQGNQPQHF
TRBJ1-1,TRBD1,TRBV5-6,once,TGTGCCAGCAGCAGGATGGACAGGCTGAACACTGAAGCTTTCTTT,CASSRMDRLNTEAFF
TRBJ1-2,NA,TRBV28,NA,TGTGCCAGCAGTTTGGGGGGCAGTAACTATGGCTACACCTTC,CASSLGGSNYGYTF
TRBJ2-1,NA,TRBV19,NA,TGTGCCAGTAGTATAGGGCTAGCAGAGCAGTTCTTC,CASSIGLAEQFF
TRBJ2-1,NA,TRBV7-2,NA,TGTGCCAGCACCACCCTGGGGCCCAATGAGCAGTTCTTC,CASTTLGPNEQFF
TRBJ2-6,NA,TRBV7-9,NA,TGTGCCAGCAGCCTCCGGGGACGGGACTTCTCTGGGGCCAACGTCCTGACTTTC,CASSLRGRDFSGANVLTF
TRBJ2-3,TRBD2,TRBV10-3,NA,TGTGCCATCAGTGAGTCCCAGCGGGGGACCACAGATACGCAGTATTTT,CAISESQRGTTDTQYF
TRBJ1-2,TRBD1,TRBV6-5,NA,TGTGCCAGCAGCCTGACCGGACAGGCTGGTCGCTACACCTTC,CASSLTGQAGRYTF
TRBJ1-1,NA,TRBV3-1/TRBV3-2,NA,TGTGCCAGCAGCCAAGAATGGGGGGGACGGACTGAAGCTTTCTTT,CASSQEWGGRTEAFF
TRBJ1-1,NA,TRBV5-1,NA,TGCGCCAGCAGCTTCCGAACAGGGAACACTGAAGCTTTCTTT,CASSFRTGNTEAFF
TRBJ2-6,NA,TRBV29-1,once,TGCAGCGTTCGGTTCTCTGGGGCCAACGTCCTGACTTTC,CSVRFSGANVLTF
TRBJ1-5,NA,TRBV27,NA,TGTGCCAGCAGTTTAAGGCAGACCAATCAGCCCCAGCATTTT,CASSLRQTNQPQHF
TRBJ1-5,TRBD1,TRBV18,NA,TGTGCCAGCTCACCACTGGGACAGGCCAATCAGCCCCAGCATTTT,CASSPLGQANQPQHF
TRBJ2-7,TRBD2,TRBV14,NA,TGTGCCAGCAGCCAAGTTCGCGGGAGGTTCGACGAGCAGTACTTC,CASSQVRGRFDEQYF
TRBJ2-3,NA,TRBV5-4,NA,TGTGCCAGCAGCTCGCAGAACGAGGATACGCAGTATTTT,CASSSQNEDTQYF
TRBJ2-1,TRBD1,TRBV9,NA,TGTGCCAGCAGCGTATCGGACAGGCCCTCCTACAATGAGCAGTTCTTC,CASSVSDRPSYNEQFF
TRBJ1-2,NA,TRBV6-5,NA,TGTGCCACCAGGACGGCGGGTAGCTATGGCTACACCTTC,CATRTAGSYGYTF
TRBJ1-1,NA,TRBV6-4,NA,TGTGCCAGCAGTGAAACTCAGAACACTGAAGCTTTCTTT,CASSETQNTEAFF
TRBJ2-3,TRBD1,TRBV5-4,few,TGTGCCGCCGGTCAAGGACAGGGGACAGATACGCAGTATTTT,CAAGQGQGTDTQYF
TRBJ2-2,NA,TRBV13,NA,TGTGCCAGCAGCTGGGGGCGGTCAAACACCGGGGAGCTGTTTTTT,CASSWGRSNTGELFF
TRBJ2-1,TRBD2,TRBV7-2,NA,TGTGCCAGCAGCGCCTTAGCGGGAGCTTCCGGCAATGAGCAGTTCTTC,CASSALAGASGNEQFF
TRBJ2-7,NA,TRBV7-2,NA,TGTGCCAGCAGCTTCTCGCAGGGCCCGTACGAGCAGTACTTC,CASSFSQGPYEQYF
TRBJ2-3,TRBD2,TRBV11-1,NA,TGTGCCAGCAGCCTCGGACTAGCGGGAGTCACAGATACGCAGTATTTT,CASSLGLAGVTDTQYF
TRBJ2-7,NA,TRBV7-2,NA,TGTGCCAGCAGCCAAGGGAGAGGGTTAGTCCACGAGCAGTACTTC,CASSQGRGLVHEQYF
TRBJ1-5,TRBD1,TRBV18,NA,TGTGCCAGCTCTCCCAGACAGGGACAGGAGCCCCAGCATTTT,CASSPRQGQEPQHF
TRBJ2-2,TRBD2,TRBV3-1/TRBV3-2,NA,TGTGCCAGCAGCGGAGCTAGCGGGGTCACCGGGGAGCTGTTTTTT,CASSGASGVTGELFF